The sequence of this T cell receptor beta chain was determined in a study of T cells in Graves' hyperthyroidism and ophthalmopathy. This clonotype was counted ten times or more. No antigen is known for it. Findings and caveats of the study: Most clonotypes that expanded in the thyroid above 0.001 also showed up in blood.

Stable Graves' hyperthyroidism meant no ophthalmopathy progression within 18 months. Hyperthyroidism had been newly diagnosed in patients aged 18 to 65, and its duration was under 2 months. The study based diagnoses on clinical symptoms, serum thyroxine and TRAb, thyroid ultrasound and orbital computed tomography. Amplification of TCR beta CDR3 regions was performed using RNA transcripts as template. TCR CDR3 underwent first-round RT-PCR with the HTBI primer set. TCRdb re-analysed the multiplex PCR reads in MiXCR, keeping a single row per CDR3 protein. Among a few hundred thousand distinct CDR3 sequences listed, more than 15% were seen once. This clonotype originated in a woman in her 30s with Graves' hyperthyroidism. Material: blood.

The CDR3: CASSPFLGSYEQYF. Here the CDR3 DNA reads TGTGCCAGCAGCCCCTTTTTGGGAAGCTACGAGCAGTACTTC. This chain joins TRBV11-2 and TRBJ2-7; no reliable D call. Germline-derived CDR1 and CDR2 are SGHAT and FQNNGV. The V and J ends lost 5 bases and 3 bases respectively, with 14 bases between them. The CDR3 is 14 residues long.